These 11 T cell receptor beta chains originate from one sample sequenced in a study of beta chain features in type 1 diabetes. TCRB transcripts that were expressed got sequenced, as all of the isolated RNA had been reverse transcribed. Repertoires were generated with immunoSEQ multiplex PCR, while TCRdb's copy carries only in-frame clones and drops some. This table has a few hundred thousand clones, less than 20% appearing once. The sequenced sample consisted of naive CD4+ T cells from blood. Receptor source: a woman under 30 in good health.

This clone has a single count. The CDR3 DNA reads as TGTGCCAGCAGCTCCGGACTAGCGAGCACAGATACGCAGTATTTT. This encodes CASSSGLASTDTQYF. The chain joins TRBV11-2 to TRBJ2-3; 9 bases agree with TRBD2. Germline V gives CDR1 SGHAT, CDR2 FQNNGV. J lost 0 bases, V lost 4 bases, and 2 bases had no gene match. The CDR3 totals 15 residues.

The sample holds a few counts of this clone. The chain carries TRBV25-1 and TRBJ2-7; 8 positions agree with TRBD2. The CDR3 totals 14 residues. CDR1 and CDR2 from the germline V gene are MGHDK and SYGVNS. V lost 6 bases, J lost 2 bases, and 6 bases stayed unmatched. For the CDR3, the DNA is TGTGCCAGCAGCCCCCCGGGGGGGCCCTACGAGCAGTACTTC. Translated: CASSPPGGPYEQYF.

This clone was observed a few times. CDR3 sequence (DNA): TGCGCCAGCAGCCAAGTCTTCCAAGGGACAGACTACGAGCAGTACTTC. This gives the protein CASSQVFQGTDYEQYF. This chain connects TRBV4-1 to TRBJ2-7, with 7 bases identical to TRBD1. With V trimmed by 1 base and J by 3 bases, 9 bases remained unmatched. CDR3 length: 16 residues. Germline CDR1 and CDR2: MGHRA and YSYEKL.

This clone showed up just a few times. The chain recombines TRBV6-1 with TRBJ1-2; D perhaps matches TRBD1 (5 bases). Germline V lookup: CDR1 MNHNS, CDR2 SASEGT. V was pared by 3 bases and J by 4 bases, with 12 bases between. This CDR3 contains 14 residues. The CDR3 nucleotides are TGTGCCAGCAGTGACTTCGGGACTCCCTATGGCTACACCTTC. This gives the protein CASSDFGTPYGYTF.

In its sample, this clone was seen a few times. The V call is TRBV5-4, the J call TRBJ2-7; 8 bases match TRBD2. Germline assignment: CDR1 SGHNT and CDR2 YYREEE (reference sequence). V was pared by 2 bases and J by 5 bases, with 0 bases of the junction left unmatched. The CDR3 sequence is 12 residues long. CDR3 residues: CASSFSGDEQYF. In DNA form, the CDR3 reads TGTGCCAGCAGCTTTAGCGGGGACGAGCAGTACTTC.

This clone came up a few times. The CDR3 sequence: CAWSFGTGPSATQYF. CDR3 nucleotides: TGTGCCTGGAGTTTCGGGACAGGGCCCTCGGCGACCCAGTACTTC. The chain has TRBV30 and TRBJ2-5; 9 nucleotides align to TRBD1. Trimming took 2 bases from V and 7 from J; bases not matched to a gene: 11. Germline V gives CDR1 GTSNPN, CDR2 SVGIG (reference sequence). There are 15 residues in the CDR3.

As to this clone: The sample holds other DNA sequences that translate to the same CDR3. The chain employs TRBV29-1 and TRBJ1-5, with D maybe TRBD1 (6 bases). Germline V gives CDR1 SQVTM, CDR2 ANQGSEA. The CDR3 is made up of 12 amino acids. The ends were cut back, 5 bases at V and 2 bases at J, with 7 bases in the middle. The CDR3 region has the DNA TGCAGCGTTTCAGGGGGCAATCAGCCCCAGCATTTT. Its translation: CSVSGGNQPQHF.

This clone was observed a handful of times. The chain combines TRBV4-2 with TRBJ2-1; TRBD2 matches 11 bases. The CDR3 loop spans 16 amino acids. Germline CDR1 LGHNA, CDR2 YNFKEQ. Germline trimming cut 1 base from V and 7 bases from J; bases unmatched to any gene: 6. CDR3 protein: CASSQVPSGGRNEQFF. Written as DNA, the CDR3 is TGTGCCAGCAGCCAAGTTCCTAGCGGGGGGCGGAATGAGCAGTTCTTC.

The chain recombines TRBV19 with TRBJ1-1, with TRBD1 matching 7 bases. Trimming removed 5 bases from V and 4 bases from J; junction bases left unmatched: 7. The CDR3 extends over 14 amino acids. Looked up from germline, CDR1 is LNHDA and CDR2 is SQIVND (reference sequence). CDR3 residues: CASSRGTDSTEAFF. DNA of the CDR3: TGTGCCAGTAGTCGGGGGACAGACTCCACTGAAGCTTTCTTT. The full variable domain, its missing parts supplied by reference TRBV19 and TRBJ1-1, is DGGITQSPKYLFRKEGQNVTLSCEQNLNHDAMYWYRQDPGQGLRLIYYSQIVNDFQKGDIAEGYSVSREKKESFPLTVTSAQKNPTAFYLCASSRGTDSTEAFFGQGTRLTVV.

This clone was counted only a few times. At the DNA level, this CDR3 is encoded by other sequences in the same sample as well. This chain connects TRBV29-1 to TRBJ1-1, with D maybe TRBD1 (5 bases). Trimming cost V 3 bases and J 6 bases, with 8 bases left between them. This CDR3 spans 11 amino acids. CDR1 and CDR2 from the germline V gene are SQVTM and ANQGSEA. The CDR3 is CSVDQGAEAFF. CDR3 sequence (DNA): TGCAGCGTTGATCAAGGGGCTGAAGCTTTCTTT.

The rearrangement joins TRBV14 to TRBJ2-7; D is possibly TRBD1 (5 bases). The CDR3 is 15 residues long. V was trimmed by 0 bases and J by 0 bases, leaving 9 bases between them. Germline V gene data show CDR1 as SGHDN and CDR2 as FVKESK. The CDR3 loop is CASSQDTGVSYEQYF. In DNA, the CDR3 is TGTGCCAGCAGCCAAGATACAGGCGTCTCCTACGAGCAGTACTTC.